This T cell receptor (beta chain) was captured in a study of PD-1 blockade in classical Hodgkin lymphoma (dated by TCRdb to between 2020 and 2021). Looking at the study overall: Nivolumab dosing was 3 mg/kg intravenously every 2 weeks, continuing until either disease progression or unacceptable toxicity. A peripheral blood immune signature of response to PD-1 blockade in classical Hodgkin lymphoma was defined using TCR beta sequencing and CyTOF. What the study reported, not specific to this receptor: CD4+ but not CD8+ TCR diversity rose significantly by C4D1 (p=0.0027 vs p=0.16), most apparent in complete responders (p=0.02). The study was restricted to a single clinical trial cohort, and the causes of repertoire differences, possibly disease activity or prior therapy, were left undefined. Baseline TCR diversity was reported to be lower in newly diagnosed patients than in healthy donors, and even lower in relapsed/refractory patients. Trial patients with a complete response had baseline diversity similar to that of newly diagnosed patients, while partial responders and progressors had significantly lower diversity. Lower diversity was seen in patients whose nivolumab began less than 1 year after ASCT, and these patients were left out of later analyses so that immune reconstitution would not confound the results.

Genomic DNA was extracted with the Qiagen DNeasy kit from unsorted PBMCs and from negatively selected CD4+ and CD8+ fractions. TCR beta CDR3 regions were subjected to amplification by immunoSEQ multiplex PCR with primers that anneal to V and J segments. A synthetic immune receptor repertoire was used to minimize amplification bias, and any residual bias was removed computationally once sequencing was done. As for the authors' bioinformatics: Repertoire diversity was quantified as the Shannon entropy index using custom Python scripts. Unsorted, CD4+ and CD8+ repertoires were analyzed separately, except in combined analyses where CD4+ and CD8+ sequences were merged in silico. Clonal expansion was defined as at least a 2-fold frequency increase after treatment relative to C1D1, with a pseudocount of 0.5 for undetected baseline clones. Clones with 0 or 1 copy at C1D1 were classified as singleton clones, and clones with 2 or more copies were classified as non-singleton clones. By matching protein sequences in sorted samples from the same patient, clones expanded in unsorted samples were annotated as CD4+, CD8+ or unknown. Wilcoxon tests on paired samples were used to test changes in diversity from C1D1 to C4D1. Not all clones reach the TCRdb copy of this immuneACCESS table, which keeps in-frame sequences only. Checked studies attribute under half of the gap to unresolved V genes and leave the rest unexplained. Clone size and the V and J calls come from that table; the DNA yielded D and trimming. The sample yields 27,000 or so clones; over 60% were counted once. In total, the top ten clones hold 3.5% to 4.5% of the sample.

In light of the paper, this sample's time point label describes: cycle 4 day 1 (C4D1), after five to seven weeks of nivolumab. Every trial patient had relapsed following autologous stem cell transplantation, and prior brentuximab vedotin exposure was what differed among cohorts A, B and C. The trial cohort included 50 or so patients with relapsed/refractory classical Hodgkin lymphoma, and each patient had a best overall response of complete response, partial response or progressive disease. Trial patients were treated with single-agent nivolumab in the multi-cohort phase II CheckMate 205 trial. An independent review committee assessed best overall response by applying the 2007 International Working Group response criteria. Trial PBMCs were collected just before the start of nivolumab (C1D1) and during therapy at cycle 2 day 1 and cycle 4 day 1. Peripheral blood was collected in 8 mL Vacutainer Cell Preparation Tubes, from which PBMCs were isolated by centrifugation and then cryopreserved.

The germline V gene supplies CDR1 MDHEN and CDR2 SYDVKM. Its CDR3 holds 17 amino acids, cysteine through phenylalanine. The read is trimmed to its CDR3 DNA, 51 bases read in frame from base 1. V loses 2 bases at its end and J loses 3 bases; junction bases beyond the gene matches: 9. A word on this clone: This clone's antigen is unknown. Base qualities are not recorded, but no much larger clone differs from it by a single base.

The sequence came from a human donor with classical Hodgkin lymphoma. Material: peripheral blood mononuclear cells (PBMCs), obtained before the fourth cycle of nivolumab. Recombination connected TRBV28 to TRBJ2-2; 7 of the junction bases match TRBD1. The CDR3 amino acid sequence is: CASSLILGQVDTGELFF. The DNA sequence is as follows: TGTGCCAGCAGTTTAATTCTCGGACAGGTGGACACCGGGGAGCTGTTTTTT.